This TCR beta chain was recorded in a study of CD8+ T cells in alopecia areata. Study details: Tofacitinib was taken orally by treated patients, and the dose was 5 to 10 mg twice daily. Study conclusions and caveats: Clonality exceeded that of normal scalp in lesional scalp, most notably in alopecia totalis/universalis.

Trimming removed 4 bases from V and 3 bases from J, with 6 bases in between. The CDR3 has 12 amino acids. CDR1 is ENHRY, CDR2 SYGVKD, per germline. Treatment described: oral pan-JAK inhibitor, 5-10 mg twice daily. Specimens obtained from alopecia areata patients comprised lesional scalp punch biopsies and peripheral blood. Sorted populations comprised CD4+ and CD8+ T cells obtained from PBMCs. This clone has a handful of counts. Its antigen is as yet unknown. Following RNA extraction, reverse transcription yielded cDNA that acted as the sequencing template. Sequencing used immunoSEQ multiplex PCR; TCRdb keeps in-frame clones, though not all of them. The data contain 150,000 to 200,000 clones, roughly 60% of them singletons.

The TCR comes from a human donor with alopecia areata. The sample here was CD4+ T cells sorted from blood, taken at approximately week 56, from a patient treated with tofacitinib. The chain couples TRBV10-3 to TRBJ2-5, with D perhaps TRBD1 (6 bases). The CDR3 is CAISAGEETQYF. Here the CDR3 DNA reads TGTGCCATCAGTGCAGGGGAAGAGACCCAGTACTTC.